What follows are 16 T cell receptor beta chains derived from one specimen sequenced in a study of T cell changes during pregnancy in multiple sclerosis. Sequencing used immunoSEQ multiplex PCR; TCRdb keeps in-frame clones, though not all of them. The table records some 110,000 clones, 80% to 95% of them present only once. Specimen: peripheral blood, collected in the third trimester of pregnancy. The receptors originated from a female donor with multiple sclerosis, enrolled in a pregnancy study.

V gene TRBV6-4 combines with J gene TRBJ2-2; TRBD2 aligns across 9 bases. Trimming at V came to 5 bases and at J to 2 bases, leaving 6 bases not matched to a gene. This CDR3 is 16 amino acids long. Looked up from germline, CDR1 is MRHNA and CDR2 is SNTAGT. The CDR3 here is CASSWSSGVNTGELFF. In nucleotides, the CDR3 is TGTGCCAGCAGTTGGTCTAGCGGGGTTAACACCGGGGAGCTGTTTTTT.

Concerning this clone: The junction departs from germline at one end; a sequencing error may be responsible. The chain joins TRBV11-2 to TRBJ1-2; 10 bases match TRBD1. Per the germline V gene, CDR1 is SGHAT and CDR2 is FQNNGV. This CDR3 spans 13 amino acids. The CDR3 DNA is TGTGCCAGCAGCCCGCGGGACAGGGGACGAGTCGTATTC. Protein product: CASSPRDRGRVVF.

J is TRBJ2-3 and V is TRBV19; 9 bases match TRBD2. The germline V gene encodes CDR1 LNHDA and CDR2 SQIVND (reference sequence). This CDR3 has 15 amino acids. The ends lost 3 bases at V and 6 bases at J; junction bases unmatched: 7. The CDR3 DNA reads TGTGCCAGTAGTATGAGCGGGGGGCCTCCTGATACGCAGTATTTT. As protein: CASSMSGGPPDTQYF.

This chain joins TRBV13 and TRBJ2-5, with 10 bases lining up with TRBD1. V was pared by 4 bases and J by 5 bases, with 7 bases of the junction left unmatched. The CDR3 sequence is 15 residues long. Germline V CDR1 and CDR2: PRHDT, FYEKMQ (reference sequence). CDR3 sequence reads: CASSSGTGVLETQYF. The CDR3 nucleotides read TGTGCCAGCAGCTCCGGGACAGGGGTCCTCGAGACCCAGTACTTC. The whole variable domain, filled in from reference TRBV13 and TRBJ2-5, reads AAGVIQSPRHLIKEKRETATLKCYPIPRHDTVYWYQQGPGQDPQFLISFYEKMQSDKGSIPDRFSAQQFSDYHSELNMSSLELGDSALYFCASSSGTGVLETQYFGPGTRLLVL.

This clone was seen a single time. The CDR3 reads CASRKPGQGIIGELFF. CDR3 bases: TGTGCCAGCAGGAAACCGGGACAGGGGATAATCGGGGAGCTGTTTTTT. The V gene is TRBV6-6, the J gene TRBJ2-2; 10 bases match TRBD1. With 6 bases clipped from V and 7 bases from J, the junction kept 11 bases outside the gene matches. The CDR3 is made up of 16 amino acids. CDR1 and CDR2 from the germline V gene are MNHNY and SVGAGI (reference sequence).

This chain uses TRBV9 with TRBJ2-3; 8 positions agree with TRBD1. V shed 0 bases and J 7 bases; nucleotides not matched to a gene: 13. The CDR3 contains 17 residues. Germline V CDR1 and CDR2: SGDLS, YYNGEE. The CDR3 region has the DNA TGTGCCAGCAGCGTAGAGAGTAGGGACAGGTGGATGAATACGCAGTATTTT. Residues: CASSVESRDRWMNTQYF.

The gene calls are TRBV5-4 and TRBJ1-1; 7 positions agree with TRBD1. The germline V gene has CDR1 SGHNT and CDR2 YYREEE (reference sequence). J lost 10 bases, V lost 5 bases, and 14 bases had no gene match. The length of the CDR3 is 14 residues. The CDR3 nucleotides are TGTGCCAGCAGTAATACAGGGGAAGGGAGAGGAGCTTTCTTT. Its translation: CASSNTGEGRGAFF.

CDR3 in amino acids: CASSLRGLAGNNEQFF. The CDR3 DNA follows: TGTGCCAGCAGTCTCCGGGGGCTAGCGGGAAACAATGAGCAGTTCTTC. This rearrangement joins TRBV28 to TRBJ2-1, with 9 bases that match TRBD2. Per the germline V gene, CDR1 is MDHEN and CDR2 is SYDVKM. There are 16 residues in the CDR3. J gave up 5 bases and V 5 bases, and 10 bases lay outside the gene matches.

The chain carries TRBV5-1 and TRBJ2-3; 7 bases match TRBD1. Germline CDR1 and CDR2: SGHRS and YFSETQ. J gave up 2 bases and V 4 bases, and 10 bases lay outside the gene matches. The CDR3 runs to 16 residues. DNA of the CDR3: TGCGCCAGCAGCCCGCGCCGACAGGGAATCACAGATACGCAGTATTTT. This gives the protein CASSPRRQGITDTQYF.

The chain recombines TRBV7-9 with TRBJ1-1; D possibly corresponds to TRBD1 (6 bases). Trimming shortened V by 5 bases and J by 1 base, and 20 bases separated the two germline ends. Per germline, CDR1 SEHNR and CDR2 FQNEAQ (reference sequence). The CDR3 is 17 amino acids. CDR3 in amino acids: CASSHLPSQGQNTEAFF. CDR3 bases: TGTGCCAGCAGCCATTTACCGTCACAGGGCCAGAACACTGAAGCTTTCTTT.

The chain combines TRBV7-9 with TRBJ1-4, with D maybe TRBD1 (5 bases). This CDR3 has 13 residues. With 5 bases removed from V and 8 bases from J, the gap between germline ends came to 12 bases. The germline CDR1 and CDR2 sequences are SEHNR and FQNEAQ (reference sequence). In nucleotides, the CDR3 is TGTGCCAGCAGCCAGGGTGTAGGAGAAAAACTGTTTTTT. This codes for CASSQGVGEKLFF. The full variable domain, in which reference TRBV7-9 and TRBJ1-4 provide the parts outside the CDR3, is DTGVSQNPRHKITKRGQNVTFRCDPISEHNRLYWYRQTLGQGPEFLTYFQNEAQLEKSRLLSDRFSAERPKGSFSTLEIQRTEQGDSAMYLCASSQGVGEKLFFGSGTQLSVL.

The genes are TRBV6-5 and TRBJ2-7, with 8 bases lining up with TRBD1. CDR1 is MNHEY and CDR2 is SVGAGI in the germline V gene. The V segment lost 2 bases and the J segment 11 bases; nucleotides outside the gene matches: 8. The CDR3 extends over 13 amino acids. CDR3 in DNA: TGTGCCAGCAGTTACACCGGGACAGGATTTGAGTACTTC. Protein product: CASSYTGTGFEYF.

V and J are TRBV29-1 and TRBJ2-1; 8 nucleotides align to TRBD2. Losses at the gene ends were 6 bases for V and 7 bases for J; bases not matched to a gene: 11. CDR3 length equals 14 residues. Germline V gene data show CDR1 as SQVTM and CDR2 as ANQGSEA. The CDR3 region is CSVVPGTRYNEQFF. In DNA, the CDR3 is TGCAGCGTCGTGCCGGGGACTAGATATAATGAGCAGTTCTTC.

The chain combines TRBV2 with TRBJ2-3, with D tentatively TRBD2 (6 bases). This CDR3 spans 14 amino acids. Trimming pared 6 bases from V and 4 bases from J, leaving 14 bases between. CDR1 is SNHLY and CDR2 is FYNNEI in the germline V gene. DNA of the CDR3: TGTGCCAGCAGACCGGGACTGTGGCCAGATACGCAGTATTTT. Its translation: CASRPGLWPDTQYF.

The chain employs TRBV2 and TRBJ2-3; D is undetermined. V was trimmed by 4 bases and J by 0 bases, leaving 8 bases between them. Germline V gene sequence: CDR1 SNHLY, CDR2 FYNNEI. The CDR3 spans 14 residues. The DNA for the CDR3 is TGTGCCAGCAGTGTTGGTACTAGCACAGATACGCAGTATTTT. Translated, it gives CASSVGTSTDTQYF.

The chain combines TRBV10-1 with TRBJ2-7; 7 nucleotides line up with TRBD2. Germline assignment: CDR1 WNHNN and CDR2 SYGVQD (reference sequence). Trimming removed 0 bases from V and 8 bases from J; junction bases left unmatched: 16. This CDR3 has 17 amino acids. The CDR3 loop is CASSESNPGLEPPQQYF. The CDR3 coding sequence is TGCGCCAGCAGTGAGTCTAATCCCGGACTAGAGCCCCCTCAGCAGTACTTC.